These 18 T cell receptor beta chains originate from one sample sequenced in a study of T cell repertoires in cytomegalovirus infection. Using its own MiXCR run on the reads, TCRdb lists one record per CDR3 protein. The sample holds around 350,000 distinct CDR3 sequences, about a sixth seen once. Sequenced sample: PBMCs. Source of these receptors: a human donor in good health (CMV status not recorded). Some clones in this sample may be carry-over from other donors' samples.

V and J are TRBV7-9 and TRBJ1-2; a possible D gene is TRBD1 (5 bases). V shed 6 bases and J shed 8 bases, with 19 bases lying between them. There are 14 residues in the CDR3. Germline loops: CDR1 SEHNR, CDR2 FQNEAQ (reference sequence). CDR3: CASRELGDAQGYTF. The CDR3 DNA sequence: TGTGCCAGCAGGGAGCTCGGGGACGCCCAAGGCTACACCTTC.

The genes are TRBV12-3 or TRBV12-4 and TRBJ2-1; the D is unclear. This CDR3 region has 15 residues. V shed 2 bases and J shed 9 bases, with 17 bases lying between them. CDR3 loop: CASSLWAAPRSEQFF. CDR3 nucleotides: TGTGCCAGCAGTTTATGGGCGGCCCCCCGCAGTGAGCAGTTCTTC.

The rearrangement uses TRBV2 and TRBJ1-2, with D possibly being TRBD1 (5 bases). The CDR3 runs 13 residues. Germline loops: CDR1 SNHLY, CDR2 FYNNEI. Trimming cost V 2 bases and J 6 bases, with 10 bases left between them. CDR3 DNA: TGTGCCAGCAGTGAAATGGGGCGAGATGGCTACACCTTC. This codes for CASSEMGRDGYTF.

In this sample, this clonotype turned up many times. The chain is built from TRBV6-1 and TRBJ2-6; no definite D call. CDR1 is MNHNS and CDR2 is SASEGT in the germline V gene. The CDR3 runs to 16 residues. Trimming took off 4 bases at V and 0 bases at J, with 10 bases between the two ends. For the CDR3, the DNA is TGTGCCAGCAGTGCATTACACCGCTCTGGGGCCAACGTCCTGACTTTC. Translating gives CASSALHRSGANVLTF.

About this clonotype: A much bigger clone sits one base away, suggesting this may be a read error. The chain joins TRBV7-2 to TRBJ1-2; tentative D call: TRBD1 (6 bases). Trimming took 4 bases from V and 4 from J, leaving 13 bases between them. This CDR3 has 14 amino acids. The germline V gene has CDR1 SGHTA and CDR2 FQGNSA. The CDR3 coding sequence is TGTACCAGCAGCTCTCAGGGGAACCTCTATGGCTACACCTTC. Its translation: CTSSSQGNLYGYTF.

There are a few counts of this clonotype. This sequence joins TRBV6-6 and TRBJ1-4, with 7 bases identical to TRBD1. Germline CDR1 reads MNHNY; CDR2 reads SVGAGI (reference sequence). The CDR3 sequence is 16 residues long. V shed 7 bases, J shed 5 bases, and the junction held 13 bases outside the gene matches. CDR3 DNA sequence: TGTGCCAGCACCCGGGAGGCGGACAGGAGAAATGAAAAACTGTTTTTT. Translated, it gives CASTREADRRNEKLFF.

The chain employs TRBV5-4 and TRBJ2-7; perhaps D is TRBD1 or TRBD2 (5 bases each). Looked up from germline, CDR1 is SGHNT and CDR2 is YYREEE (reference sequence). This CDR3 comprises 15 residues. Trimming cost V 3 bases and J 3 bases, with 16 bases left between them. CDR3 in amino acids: CASSWSRERGYEQYF. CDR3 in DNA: TGTGCCAGCAGCTGGTCAAGGGAGAGGGGCTACGAGCAGTACTTC.

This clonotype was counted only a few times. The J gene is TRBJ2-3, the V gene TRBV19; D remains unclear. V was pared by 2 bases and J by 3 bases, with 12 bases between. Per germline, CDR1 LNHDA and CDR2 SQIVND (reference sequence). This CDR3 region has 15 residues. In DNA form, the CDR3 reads TGTGCCAGTAGTATATCCGGGCCCGGGACAGATACGCAGTATTTT. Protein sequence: CASSISGPGTDTQYF.

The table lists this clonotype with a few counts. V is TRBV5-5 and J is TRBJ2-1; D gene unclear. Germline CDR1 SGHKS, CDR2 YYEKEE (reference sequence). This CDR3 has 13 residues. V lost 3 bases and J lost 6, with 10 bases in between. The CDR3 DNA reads TGTGCCAGCAGCTACTGGCAAGTCAATGAGCAGTTCTTC. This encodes CASSYWQVNEQFF.

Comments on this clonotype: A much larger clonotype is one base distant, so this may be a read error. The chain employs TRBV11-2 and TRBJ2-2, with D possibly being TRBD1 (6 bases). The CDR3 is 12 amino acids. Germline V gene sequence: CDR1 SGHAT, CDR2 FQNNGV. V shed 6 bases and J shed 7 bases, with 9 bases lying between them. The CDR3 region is CASSFRGGELFF. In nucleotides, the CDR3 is TGTGCCAGCAGTTTCAGGGGCGGGGAGCTGTTTTTT.

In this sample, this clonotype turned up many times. The CDR3 sequence: CASSFGGYTEAFF. CDR3 bases: TGTGCCAGCAGTTTTGGCGGGTACACTGAAGCTTTCTTT. The chain uses TRBV27 and TRBJ1-1; D is uncertain. CDR1 is MNHEY and CDR2 is SMNVEV in the germline V gene (reference sequence). Trimming removed 3 bases from V and 3 bases from J, with 8 bases in between. The CDR3 runs to 13 residues.

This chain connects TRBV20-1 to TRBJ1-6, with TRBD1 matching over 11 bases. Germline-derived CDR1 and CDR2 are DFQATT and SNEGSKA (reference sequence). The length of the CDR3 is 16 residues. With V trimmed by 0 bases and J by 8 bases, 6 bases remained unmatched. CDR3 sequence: CSARDPGQGDDSPLHF. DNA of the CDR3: TGCAGTGCTAGAGATCCGGGACAGGGGGACGATTCACCCCTCCACTTT.

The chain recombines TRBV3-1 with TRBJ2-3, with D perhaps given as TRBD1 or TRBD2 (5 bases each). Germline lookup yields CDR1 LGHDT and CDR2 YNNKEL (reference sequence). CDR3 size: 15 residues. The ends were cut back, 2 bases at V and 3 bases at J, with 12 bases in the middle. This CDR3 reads CASSQRQWRTDTQYF. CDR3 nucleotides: TGTGCCAGCAGCCAACGACAGTGGAGGACAGATACGCAGTATTTT.

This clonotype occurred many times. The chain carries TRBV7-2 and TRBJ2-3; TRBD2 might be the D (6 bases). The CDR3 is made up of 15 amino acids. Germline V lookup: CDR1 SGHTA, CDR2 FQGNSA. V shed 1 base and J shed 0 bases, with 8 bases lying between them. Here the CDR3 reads CASSLGGTSTDTQYF. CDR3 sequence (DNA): TGTGCCAGCAGCTTAGGTGGGACTAGCACAGATACGCAGTATTTT.

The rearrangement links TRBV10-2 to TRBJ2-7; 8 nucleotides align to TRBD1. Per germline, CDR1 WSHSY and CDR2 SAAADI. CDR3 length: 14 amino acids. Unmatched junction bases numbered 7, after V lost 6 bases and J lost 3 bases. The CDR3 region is CASRLGQGNYEQYF. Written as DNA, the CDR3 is TGCGCCAGCAGGCTTGGACAGGGAAACTACGAGCAGTACTTC.

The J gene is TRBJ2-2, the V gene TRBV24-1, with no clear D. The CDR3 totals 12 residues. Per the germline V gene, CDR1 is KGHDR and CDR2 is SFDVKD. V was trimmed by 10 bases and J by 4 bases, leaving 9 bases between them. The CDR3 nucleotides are TGTGCCACTCGAGGTAGCACCGGGGAGCTGTTTTTT. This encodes CATRGSTGELFF.

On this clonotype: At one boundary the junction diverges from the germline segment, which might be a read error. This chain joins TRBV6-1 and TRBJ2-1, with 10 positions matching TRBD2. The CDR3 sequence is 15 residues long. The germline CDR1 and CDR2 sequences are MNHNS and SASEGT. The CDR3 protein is CASSQAGGPNNEQFF. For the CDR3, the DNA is TGTGCCAGCAGTCAAGCGGGAGGGCCAAACAATGAGCAGTTCTTC.

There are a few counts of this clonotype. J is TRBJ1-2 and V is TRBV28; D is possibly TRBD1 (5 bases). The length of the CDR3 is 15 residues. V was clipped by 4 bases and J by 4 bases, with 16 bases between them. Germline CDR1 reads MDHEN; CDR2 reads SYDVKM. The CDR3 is CASSWIVGRGYGYTF. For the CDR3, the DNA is TGTGCCAGCAGTTGGATAGTGGGACGGGGCTATGGCTACACCTTC.